This TCR beta chain was identified during a study of cytomegalovirus exposure and HLA in healthy donors. Trimming took 1 base from V and 7 from J; bases not matched to a gene: 10. Germline lookup yields CDR1 MGHRA and CDR2 YSYEKL. This CDR3 is built from 16 residues. 13 Jbeta primers and 60 Vbeta primers were used for the PCR. Libraries were prepared by immunoSEQ multiplex PCR; TCRdb keeps only in-frame clonotypes and omits some of them. This table has more than 110,000 clones, around three quarters appearing once. This TCR derives from a man aged 40-49 years in good health and CMV-seropositive. The chain links TRBV4-1 to TRBJ2-7, with TRBD1 matching over 10 bases. The sample taken for sequencing was PBMCs. The CDR3 reads CASSQVHPGTGVEQYF. As DNA, the CDR3 is TGCGCCAGCAGCCAAGTCCATCCCGGGACAGGGGTTGAGCAGTACTTC.